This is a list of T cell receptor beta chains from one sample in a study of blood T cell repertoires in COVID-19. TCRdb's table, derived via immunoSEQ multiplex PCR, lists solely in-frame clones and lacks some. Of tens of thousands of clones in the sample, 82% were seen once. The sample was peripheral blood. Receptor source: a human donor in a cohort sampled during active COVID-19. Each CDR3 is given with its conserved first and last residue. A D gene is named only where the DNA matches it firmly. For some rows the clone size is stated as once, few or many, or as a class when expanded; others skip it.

TGTGCCAGCAGTTCAGTAGGGGGTTTCTACGAGCAGTACTTC | CASSSVGGFYEQYF | TRBJ2-7 | NA | TRBV6-5 | NA
TGTGCCAGTAGAGGGGACAGCTACTATGGCTACACCTTC | CASRGDSYYGYTF | TRBJ1-2 | TRBD1 | TRBV19 | NA
TGTGCCAGCAGCTTAAATAGCGGGGGGGCCAAAGATACGCAGTATTTT | CASSLNSGGAKDTQYF | TRBJ2-3 | TRBD2 | TRBV7-9 | NA
TGTGCCAGCAGCCTAGACAGGGGAACGAGGGGCTACACCTTC | CASSLDRGTRGYTF | TRBJ1-2 | TRBD1 | TRBV7-9 | NA
TGTGCCAGCAGCGTCGGACTAGCTCCCTCCGAGCAGTACTTC | CASSVGLAPSEQYF | TRBJ2-7 | TRBD2 | TRBV9 | NA
TGTGCCAGCAGCTTCGCTAGCGGGGGGGCTCGTGAGAATGAGCAGTTCTTC | CASSFASGGARENEQFF | TRBJ2-1 | TRBD2 | TRBV5-4 | NA
TGTGCCAGCTCACCCTCCACAGGGGGCACTGAAGCTTTCTTT | CASSPSTGGTEAFF | TRBJ1-1 | TRBD1 | TRBV18 | NA
TGTGCCAGCAGCTTACGGGCGGGGGGTTACGAGCAGTACTTC | CASSLRAGGYEQYF | TRBJ2-7 | TRBD2 | TRBV7-2 | NA
TGTGCCAGTAGTATAGTGGGGGGGGAAGAGACCCAGTACTTC | CASSIVGGEETQYF | TRBJ2-5 | TRBD2 | TRBV19 | medium-sized
TGTGCCAGCAGTTTCAGCGGGTTCGGGGAGCAGTACTTC | CASSFSGFGEQYF | TRBJ2-7 | NA | TRBV12-3/TRBV12-4 | NA
TGTGCCAGCAGCCCCACGAGCGGGGGCCCAGATACGCAGTATTTT | CASSPTSGGPDTQYF | TRBJ2-3 | TRBD2 | TRBV5-4 | once
TGTGCCAGCAGCTATACGGGGATCTTCGAAGCTTTCTTT | CASSYTGIFEAFF | TRBJ1-1 | NA | TRBV5-6 | NA
TGTGCCATCAAGGGGACAGGGGTTACGCCTTATGGCTACACCTTC | CAIKGTGVTPYGYTF | TRBJ1-2 | TRBD1 | TRBV10-3 | NA
TGTGCCAGCAGTGAACTAGGGGGAGAATATGGCTACACCTTC | CASSELGGEYGYTF | TRBJ1-2 | NA | TRBV6-1 | NA
TGTGCCAGCAGTGCCGCGGTTGCTAGCACAGATACGCAGTATTTT | CASSAAVASTDTQYF | TRBJ2-3 | NA | TRBV2 | NA
TGTGCCAGCAGCCCGGACAGGGACACTAACTATGGCTACACCTTC | CASSPDRDTNYGYTF | TRBJ1-2 | TRBD1 | TRBV7-2 | once
TGTGCCGCTAGGGCCCGTAGGGGGACTTCACCCCTCCACTTT | CAARARRGTSPLHF | TRBJ1-6 | NA | TRBV19 | NA
TGTGCCAGCAGTTGGCAGAACTATGGCTACACCTTC | CASSWQNYGYTF | TRBJ1-2 | NA | TRBV2 | NA
TGCGCCAGCAGCTTGGAAGAAAGGGGTTCACCCCTCCACTTT | CASSLEERGSPLHF | TRBJ1-6 | NA | TRBV5-1 | NA
TGTGCCAGCAGCCAAGATCAGGCGGGGCGAGAGACCCAGTACTTC | CASSQDQAGRETQYF | TRBJ2-5 | NA | TRBV4-2 | NA
TGTGCCAGCAGCCCGGCGGGGCATCAGGAGCAGTACTTC | CASSPAGHQEQYF | TRBJ2-7 | NA | TRBV3-1/TRBV3-2 | NA
TGCGCCAGCAGCTTAAGGGGGCGGAGAACTGAAGCTTTCTTT | CASSLRGRRTEAFF | TRBJ1-1 | TRBD1 | TRBV5-1 | NA
TGTGCCAGCAGCGTCCAAGGACTCGGAAACGATGAGCAGTTCTTC | CASSVQGLGNDEQFF | TRBJ2-1 | NA | TRBV11-2 | NA
TGTGCCAGCACTACCCAGTGGCGGGGGGTGAACACCGGGGAGCTGTTTTTT | CASTTQWRGVNTGELFF | TRBJ2-2 | TRBD2 | TRBV5-6 | NA
TGTGCCAGCAGCCTTTCAGGGGGGTTTTATGGCTACACCTTC | CASSLSGGFYGYTF | TRBJ1-2 | TRBD1 | TRBV3-1/TRBV3-2 | NA
TGTGCCAGCAGTGAAAGTTTGGAGGGATATGGCTACACCTTC | CASSESLEGYGYTF | TRBJ1-2 | NA | TRBV6-1 | NA
TGTGCCAGCAGCTTAGATCCTAAGAACACTGAAGCTTTCTTT | CASSLDPKNTEAFF | TRBJ1-1 | NA | TRBV7-2 | few
TGTGCAAGTCGCGAACTAGCGGGGGCCTCCTACAATGAGCAGTTCTTC | CASRELAGASYNEQFF | TRBJ2-1 | NA | TRBV12-2 | NA
TGTGCCAGCAGTCCCCGGAGCTATGGCTACACCTTC | CASSPRSYGYTF | TRBJ1-2 | NA | TRBV28 | NA
TGTGCCAGCAGTGTGGACAGAAACTATGGCTACACCTTC | CASSVDRNYGYTF | TRBJ1-2 | NA | TRBV2 | NA
TGCGCCAGCAGCCAAACAGGGGGCACAGATACGCAGTATTTT | CASSQTGGTDTQYF | TRBJ2-3 | TRBD1 | TRBV4-1 | NA
TGCGCCAGCAGCCATGAGAGACAGTTGGGGGGCTACACCTTC | CASSHERQLGGYTF | TRBJ1-2 | NA | TRBV4-1 | few
TGTGCCAGCAGCGATGAGGGAGGATCACCCCTCCACTTT | CASSDEGGSPLHF | TRBJ1-6 | NA | TRBV7-9 | NA
TGCGCCAGCAGCTATAGCCACTCCTACGAGCAGTACTTC | CASSYSHSYEQYF | TRBJ2-7 | NA | TRBV5-1 | NA
TGCGCCAGCAGCTTGGCCCTCAGGGGCAACTCCTATAATTCACCCCTCCACTTT | CASSLALRGNSYNSPLHF | TRBJ1-6 | NA | TRBV5-1 | NA
TGTGCCAGCAGCTCCTTCTCTTCTTACGAGCAGTACTTC | CASSSFSSYEQYF | TRBJ2-7 | NA | TRBV11-1 | NA
TGTGCCAGCAGGAGCAATAATGAAAAACTGTTTTTT | CASRSNNEKLFF | TRBJ1-4 | NA | TRBV2 | NA
TGTGCCAGCAGCCAAGGGGGGGACAGACACAATGAGCAGTTCTTC | CASSQGGDRHNEQFF | TRBJ2-1 | NA | TRBV4-2 | NA
TGTGCCAGCAGCCCCCGGGACAACCAGGTTGAGACCCAGTACTTC | CASSPRDNQVETQYF | TRBJ2-5 | NA | TRBV4-2 | NA